This is a list of T cell receptor beta chains from one sample in a study of human CD8 memory T cell subsets. Reanalyzing the 5' RACE reads, TCRdb keeps one entry per CDR3 protein, without DNA. Its clone listing holds approximately 7,000 distinct CDR3 sequences. Material for sequencing was CD8+ stem-like memory T cells (TSCM and TCM) sorted from PBMCs. These receptors all stem from a human donor in good health. Each CDR3 is given with its conserved first and last residue. The listing skips clone size in some rows; elsewhere it reads once, few, many or a size class.

v_call: TRBV6-5; j_call: TRBJ2-7; clone_size: .; cdr3_aa: CASSFSRDSYEQYF
v_call: TRBV27; j_call: TRBJ2-4; clone_size: .; cdr3_aa: CASSSNTQNIQYF
v_call: TRBV10-2; j_call: TRBJ2-7; clone_size: .; cdr3_aa: CASSELRESYEQYF
v_call: TRBV20-1; j_call: TRBJ2-3; clone_size: .; cdr3_aa: CSARHRLAGGPSTDTQYF
v_call: TRBV7-8; j_call: TRBJ2-7; clone_size: .; cdr3_aa: CASSEMGGEQYF
v_call: TRBV29-1; j_call: TRBJ2-7; clone_size: .; cdr3_aa: CSVVWTSGSYEQYF
v_call: TRBV2; j_call: TRBJ2-5; clone_size: medium-sized; cdr3_aa: CASSGTGVGRNETQYF
v_call: TRBV6-6; j_call: TRBJ2-2; clone_size: .; cdr3_aa: CASSRLQGLFGELFF
v_call: TRBV5-1; j_call: TRBJ2-7; clone_size: .; cdr3_aa: CASSLLPGQGIAYEQYF
v_call: TRBV9; j_call: TRBJ2-7; clone_size: .; cdr3_aa: CASSVAPASGVVQYF
v_call: TRBV19; j_call: TRBJ2-7; clone_size: .; cdr3_aa: CASSEGYEQYF
v_call: TRBV19; j_call: TRBJ2-1; clone_size: .; cdr3_aa: CASSISGVSSYNEQFF
v_call: TRBV11-3; j_call: TRBJ2-5; clone_size: .; cdr3_aa: CASSRGAEETQYF
v_call: TRBV5-1; j_call: TRBJ1-1; clone_size: .; cdr3_aa: CASSSTLNTEAFF
v_call: TRBV29-1; j_call: TRBJ2-5; clone_size: medium-sized; cdr3_aa: CSVKGGNQETQYF
v_call: TRBV20-1; j_call: TRBJ2-7; clone_size: .; cdr3_aa: CSAPGQGNYEQYF
v_call: TRBV29-1; j_call: TRBJ2-3; clone_size: .; cdr3_aa: CSVKGLARPGTSTDTQYF
v_call: TRBV20-1; j_call: TRBJ1-1; clone_size: .; cdr3_aa: CSARRRGSTEAFF
v_call: TRBV29-1; j_call: TRBJ2-3; clone_size: medium-sized; cdr3_aa: CSVESGASWTQYF
v_call: TRBV20-1; j_call: TRBJ1-2; clone_size: .; cdr3_aa: CSARSTTGSLPGYTF
v_call: TRBV7-8; j_call: TRBJ2-3; clone_size: .; cdr3_aa: CASSPGQGHTDTQYF
v_call: TRBV5-1; j_call: TRBJ2-7; clone_size: medium-sized; cdr3_aa: CASSFTGSAYEQYF
v_call: TRBV5-6; j_call: TRBJ1-1; clone_size: .; cdr3_aa: CASSLGTGQAFF
v_call: TRBV7-9; j_call: TRBJ2-3; clone_size: .; cdr3_aa: CASRQGADTQYF
v_call: TRBV24-1; j_call: TRBJ1-4; clone_size: .; cdr3_aa: CATSDTGSNEKLFF
v_call: TRBV7-2; j_call: TRBJ2-7; clone_size: .; cdr3_aa: CASSFTAGTGSYEQYF
v_call: TRBV27; j_call: TRBJ2-1; clone_size: .; cdr3_aa: CASSPLVRAYNEQFF
v_call: TRBV11-2; j_call: TRBJ2-2; clone_size: medium-sized; cdr3_aa: CASSPGPYTGELFF
v_call: TRBV2; j_call: TRBJ1-3; clone_size: .; cdr3_aa: CASRTLGSGNTIYF
v_call: TRBV5-1; j_call: TRBJ1-1; clone_size: .; cdr3_aa: CASSIGISAEAFF
v_call: TRBV27; j_call: TRBJ2-1; clone_size: .; cdr3_aa: CASSMYNEQFF
v_call: TRBV20-1; j_call: TRBJ2-3; clone_size: .; cdr3_aa: CSAREYVWTDSTDTQYF
v_call: TRBV19; j_call: TRBJ2-7; clone_size: .; cdr3_aa: CASSPQGSGSSYEQYF
v_call: TRBV19; j_call: TRBJ2-2; clone_size: .; cdr3_aa: CASRARGTGELFF
v_call: TRBV5-4; j_call: TRBJ2-4; clone_size: .; cdr3_aa: CASSLEGGDIQYF
v_call: TRBV7-9; j_call: TRBJ2-7; clone_size: .; cdr3_aa: CASTRRDYEQYF